This T cell receptor beta chain was retrieved from a study of blood T cell repertoires in COVID-19. The CDR3 spans 14 residues. Per germline, CDR1 KGHSH and CDR2 LQKENI. Trimming took 3 bases from V and 4 from J, leaving 10 bases between them. Original methodology: Counts of nucleated cells, estimated from reference gene primer amplification, were obtained. TCRdb's copy holds only in-frame clones and misses some; the assay was immunoSEQ multiplex PCR. D and trimming were read from the DNA, whereas the V and J calls and clone size are those reported in that table. The repertoire includes around 170,000 clones, around 74% of them detected once, and approximately 3% sits in the top ten.

The chain employs TRBV18 and TRBJ2-1; D unclear. What was sequenced was peripheral blood. This TCR was recovered from a woman of 80 years or more with acute or convalescent COVID-19. The CDR3 loop reads CASSPQETYNEQFF. The CDR3 nucleotides read TGTGCCAGCTCACCCCAGGAAACTTACAATGAGCAGTTCTTC.